Each of the 24 T cell receptor beta chains below was sequenced from the same sample in a study of OX40 agonist ivuxolimab in advanced cancers. TCRdb's copy holds only in-frame clones and misses some; the assay was immunoSEQ multiplex PCR. The data show some 21,000 clones, 87% seen once. The sample in question was CD4+ or CD8+ T cells sorted from blood, obtained in a trial of the OX40 agonist ivuxolimab. These receptors all stem from an adult with an advanced solid tumor such as melanoma, head and neck, liver or kidney cancer.

V and J are TRBV25-1 and TRBJ1-1; possibly TRBD1 for D (5 bases). V was cut by 6 bases and J by 6 bases, with 17 bases left in between. This CDR3 has 14 amino acids. Looked up from germline, CDR1 is MGHDK and CDR2 is SYGVNS. CDR3 sequence reads: CASSPFPGHAEAFF. The CDR3 DNA sequence: TGTGCCAGCAGCCCTTTCCCGGGGCACGCTGAAGCTTTCTTT.

The chain links TRBV2 to TRBJ2-7, with D maybe TRBD1 (5 bases). This CDR3 is 12 amino acids long. The V end lost 9 bases, the J end lost 2 bases, and 11 bases lay between the germline ends. Germline V CDR1 and CDR2: SNHLY, FYNNEI. This CDR3 reads CASLIRAYEQYF. CDR3 bases: TGTGCCAGTCTAATCAGGGCCTACGAGCAGTACTTC.

This chain joins TRBV14 and TRBJ1-4, with D possibly being TRBD1 (5 bases). In germline, CDR1 is SGHDN, CDR2 FVKESK. The CDR3 is 14 residues long. V gave up 4 bases and J gave up 8 bases, with 14 bases separating them. Written as DNA, the CDR3 is TGTGCCAGCAGCCCCCTCAGGGTCGCAGAAAAACTGTTTTTT. As protein: CASSPLRVAEKLFF.

The chain is built from TRBV5-4 and TRBJ2-3, with 13 bases matching TRBD2. The CDR3 is 16 amino acids. V trimming: 4 bases; J trimming: 2 bases; junction bases outside the gene matches: 4. The germline V gene has CDR1 SGHNT and CDR2 YYREEE (reference sequence). CDR3 nucleotides: TGTGCCAGCAGCGGACTAGCGGGGGCCAACACAGATACGCAGTATTTT. Protein product: CASSGLAGANTDTQYF.

As regards this clone: The conserved final phenylalanine or tryptophan is absent from the CDR3, which likely points to a read error. The DNA of the CDR3 is TGTGCCAGCAGCCTCAGGGACTACCCGAATTCACCCCTCCACCTT. This encodes CASSLRDYPNSPLHL. The chain couples TRBV6-1 to TRBJ1-6; D is possibly TRBD1 (5 bases). The CDR3 loop spans 15 amino acids. CDR1 and CDR2 from the germline V gene are MNHNS and SASEGT. V gave up 6 bases and J gave up 7 bases, with 16 bases separating them.

This chain links TRBV11-2 with TRBJ2-5; D remains unclear. The end of the DNA is better explained by TRBJ2-7, so the J call may be wrong. Germline CDR1 is SGHAT and CDR2 is FQNNGV. This CDR3 region has 13 residues. DNA for the CDR3: TGTGCCAGCAGCTTAGCGGCCAACTACGAGCAGTACTTC. Protein product: CASSLAANYEQYF.

The J gene is TRBJ1-2, the V gene TRBV27; D possibly corresponds to TRBD1 (5 bases). V lost 5 bases to trimming and J lost 4 bases, with 17 bases between them. From germline, CDR1 is MNHEY and CDR2 SMNVEV (reference sequence). The CDR3 is 15 amino acids. This CDR3 reads CASSPAPRVVYGYTF. The CDR3 DNA follows: TGTGCCAGCAGTCCCGCCCCCAGGGTGGTCTATGGCTACACCTTC.

The V call is TRBV5-4, the J call TRBJ2-3; 7 bases align to TRBD2. There are 16 residues in the CDR3. CDR1 is SGHNT, CDR2 YYREEE, per germline (reference sequence). V trimming: 5 bases; J trimming: 3 bases; junction bases outside the gene matches: 12. The CDR3 spells CASSRASGGVTDTQYF. CDR3 nucleotide sequence: TGTGCCAGCAGTCGGGCCAGTGGGGGGGTAACAGATACGCAGTATTTT.

The chain combines TRBV6-5 with TRBJ2-1, with 8 bases fitting TRBD2. The CDR3 is 14 residues long. The germline V gene encodes CDR1 MNHEY and CDR2 SVGAGI. V gave up 8 bases and J gave up 9 bases; unmatched junction bases: 12. The CDR3 loop is CASQTGLGFFEQFF. CDR3 coding DNA: TGTGCCAGCCAAACGGGACTAGGTTTTTTTGAGCAGTTCTTC.

The CDR3 reads CASSLSEIYGYTF. In DNA, the CDR3 is TGTGCCAGCAGTTTATCCGAAATCTATGGCTACACCTTC. V gene TRBV28 combines with J gene TRBJ1-2; D uncertain. Per the germline V gene, CDR1 is MDHEN and CDR2 is SYDVKM. Trimming removed 1 base at V and 4 bases at J, with 7 bases between. The CDR3 totals 13 residues.

J is TRBJ2-6 and V is TRBV21-1; the table's D call TRBD1 went unverified against the DNA. TRBV21-1 is described as a pseudogene. The CDR3 has 17 residues. In DNA form, the CDR3 reads TGTGCCAGCAGCAAAGCCTCAGGGGGGAGTGGGGCCAACGTCCTGACTTTC. Protein: CASSKASGGSGANVLTF.

The V and J genes are TRBV27 and TRBJ2-7, with 9 bases matching TRBD1. CDR1 is MNHEY, CDR2 SMNVEV, per germline (reference sequence). V lost 6 bases, J lost 6 bases, and 9 bases stayed unmatched. This CDR3 contains 14 residues. The CDR3: CASRVGTGSREQYF. Here the CDR3 DNA reads TGTGCCAGCAGGGTAGGGACAGGGTCTCGCGAGCAGTACTTC.

V and J are TRBV6-5 and TRBJ1-2, with 7 positions matching TRBD1. The CDR3 is made up of 13 amino acids. The V segment lost 0 bases and the J segment 5 bases; nucleotides outside the gene matches: 0. Germline V gene data show CDR1 as MNHEY and CDR2 as SVGAGI. The CDR3, as DNA: TGTGCCAGCAGTTACTCGACAGGGTATGGCTACACCTTC. Protein: CASSYSTGYGYTF.

Regarding this clone: At the DNA level, this CDR3 is encoded by other sequences in the same sample as well. The chain links TRBV9 to TRBJ2-7; D is tentatively TRBD1 or TRBD2 (5 bases each). Trimming left V 0 bases short and J 0 bases short, with 7 bases between. The germline V gene encodes CDR1 SGDLS and CDR2 YYNGEE. The CDR3 runs 14 residues. CDR3 region: CASSVGGFSYEQYF. Here the CDR3 DNA reads TGTGCCAGCAGCGTAGGGGGGTTCTCCTACGAGCAGTACTTC.

V gene TRBV6-5 combines with J gene TRBJ1-1, with D possibly matching TRBD1 (5 bases). Trimming stripped 6 bases from V and 5 bases from J, with 13 bases between. CDR1 is MNHEY, CDR2 SVGAGI, per germline. The CDR3 length is 13 residues. CDR3 protein: CASSPRGGTEAFF. For the CDR3, the DNA is TGTGCCAGCAGCCCTAGGGGAGGGACTGAAGCTTTCTTT.

This clone was seen once. V is TRBV11-2 and J is TRBJ1-1, with D perhaps TRBD1 (5 bases). CDR1 and CDR2 (germline): SGHAT, FQNNGV. Trimming took off 4 bases at V and 8 bases at J, with 14 bases between the two ends. This CDR3 contains 13 residues. CDR3 sequence: CASSSGGGFEAFF. The CDR3 DNA is TGTGCCAGCAGCTCCGGGGGGGGTTTCGAAGCTTTCTTT. The full variable domain, completed using reference TRBV11-2 and TRBJ1-1, is EAGVAQSPRYKIIEKRQSVAFWCNPISGHATLYWYQQILGQGPKLLIQFQNNGVVDDSQLPKDRFSAERLKGVDSTLKIQPAKLEDSAVYLCASSSGGGFEAFFGQGTRLTVV.

The genes are TRBV18 and TRBJ1-1; D not resolved. The germline V and J ends were trimmed by 3 bases and 5 bases, with 19 bases remaining between them. This CDR3 has 16 residues. Germline V gene sequence: CDR1 KGHSH, CDR2 LQKENI. The CDR3 bases are TGTGCCAGCTCACCTTACGTCGGCGAGGGAGGGACTGAAGCTTTCTTT. Protein product: CASSPYVGEGGTEAFF.

This clone was counted a single time. CDR3 bases: TGTGCCAGCAGTTGGGGGGGGCCCGACTACACTGAAGCTTTCTTT. It specifies CASSWGGPDYTEAFF. This chain uses TRBV28 with TRBJ1-1; D might be TRBD1 (6 bases). There are 15 residues in the CDR3. Trimming removed 4 bases at V and 3 bases at J, with 15 bases between. CDR1 and CDR2 (germline): MDHEN, SYDVKM.

The genes are TRBV10-2 and TRBJ2-7; D might be TRBD2 (5 bases). Germline V lookup: CDR1 WSHSY, CDR2 SAAADI. Trimming removed 6 bases from V and 6 bases from J, with 24 bases in between. This CDR3 region has 16 residues. The CDR3 nucleotides are TGCGCCAGCAGCCCGAGCGGCCAGATTAACCGTCTCGAGCAGTACTTC. Translating it yields CASSPSGQINRLEQYF.

This chain links TRBV11-2 with TRBJ2-1, with D perhaps assigned TRBD1 or TRBD2 (5 bases each). CDR1 and CDR2 (germline): SGHAT, FQNNGV. The CDR3 loop spans 16 amino acids. V was pared by 1 base and J by 1 base, with 11 bases between. The CDR3 sequence: CASSLAMGTSYNEQFF. As DNA, the CDR3 is TGTGCCAGCAGCTTAGCTATGGGGACGTCCTACAATGAGCAGTTCTTC.

This clone is classed as medium-sized. The rearrangement uses TRBV27 and TRBJ2-7; D is unclear. The CDR3 consists of 13 residues. Germline loops: CDR1 MNHEY, CDR2 SMNVEV (reference sequence). V lost 5 bases, J lost 0 bases, and 8 bases lay in between. CDR3 amino acids: CASSTRYSYEQYF. As DNA, the CDR3 is TGTGCCAGCAGTACCCGTTACTCCTACGAGCAGTACTTC.

The V and J genes are TRBV5-1 and TRBJ2-1, with D uncertain. This CDR3 has 12 amino acids. Trimming took off 6 bases at V and 3 bases at J, with 7 bases between the two ends. CDR1 and CDR2 (germline): SGHRS, YFSETQ. CDR3 sequence (DNA): TGCGCCAGCACCCAAGACTACAATGAGCAGTTCTTC. It specifies CASTQDYNEQFF.

The rearrangement links TRBV6-1 to TRBJ2-2, with D possibly TRBD1 on 5 matching bases. Trimming removed 6 bases at V and 7 bases at J, with 9 bases between. Looked up from germline, CDR1 is MNHNS and CDR2 is SASEGT. The CDR3 spans 12 residues. CDR3 region: CASRAGIGELFF. The CDR3 DNA follows: TGTGCCAGCAGAGCAGGGATCGGGGAGCTGTTTTTT.

The chain links TRBV7-9 to TRBJ2-5; D may be TRBD1 (6 bases). There are 13 residues in the CDR3. V lost 6 bases, J lost 7 bases, and 15 bases lay in between. Germline CDR1 reads SEHNR; CDR2 reads FQNEAQ (reference sequence). CDR3 protein: CASREAGVGTQYF. CDR3 DNA sequence: TGTGCCAGCAGGGAGGCAGGGGTGGGGACCCAGTACTTC.